The 11 T cell receptor beta chains below all came from one sample that was sequenced in a study of PD-1 blockade in classical Hodgkin lymphoma. Autologous stem cell transplantation was followed by relapse in every patient, and brentuximab vedotin exposure varied. Sequenced by immunoSEQ multiplex PCR; TCRdb stores in-frame clones only, minus some. The table shows about 19,000 clones, with roughly 77% occurring only once. The sequenced sample was peripheral blood mononuclear cells (PBMCs), obtained before the second cycle of nivolumab. The receptor set was obtained from a human donor with classical Hodgkin lymphoma.

The chain employs TRBV4-2 and TRBJ2-6; a possible D gene is TRBD1 (5 bases). The CDR3 sequence is 15 residues long. CDR1 is LGHNA and CDR2 is YNFKEQ in the germline V gene. V dropped 3 bases and J dropped 1 base, with 7 bases sitting between them. CDR3 loop: CASSQGQSGANVLTF. In DNA form, the CDR3 reads TGTGCCAGCAGCCAGGGGCAGTCTGGGGCCAACGTCCTGACTTTC.

The chain recombines TRBV7-2 with TRBJ2-7, with D possibly matching TRBD2 (7 bases). CDR1 and CDR2 from the germline V gene are SGHTA and FQGNSA. The CDR3 runs to 15 residues. Trimming took off 3 bases at V and 6 bases at J, with 18 bases between the two ends. CDR3 nucleotide sequence: TGTGCCAGCAGCTTCGGGGGGCTACCCCCGTTCGAGCAGTACTTC. Translated, it gives CASSFGGLPPFEQYF.

V usage is TRBV30 and J usage is TRBJ2-3; D uncertain. Trimming left V 8 bases short and J 0 bases short, with 12 bases between. Germline CDR1 and CDR2: GTSNPN and SVGIG (reference sequence). This CDR3 contains 13 residues. The CDR3 spells CARSDGSTDTQYF. For the CDR3, the DNA is TGTGCCCGCTCGGACGGTAGCACAGATACGCAGTATTTT.

This chain joins TRBV15 and TRBJ2-1, with TRBD1 matching 7 bases. Germline V gene sequence: CDR1 LNHNV, CDR2 YYDKDF (reference sequence). The CDR3 loop spans 13 amino acids. V shed 11 bases, J shed 1 base, and the junction held 5 bases outside the gene matches. The CDR3 DNA reads TGTGCCTCTCGACAGGGATCCTACAATGAGCAGTTCTTC. Encoded protein: CASRQGSYNEQFF.

DNA for the CDR3: TGCGCCAGCAGCCAAGAGACAGGGCGCGTCCACGAGCAGTACTTC. Its translation: CASSQETGRVHEQYF. The chain uses TRBV4-3 and TRBJ2-7; 7 nucleotides align to TRBD1. CDR3 length equals 15 residues. Germline CDR1 and CDR2: LGHNA and YSLEER. The J segment lost 5 bases and the V segment lost 0 bases, leaving 7 bases of the junction unmatched.

This clone was observed once. The rearrangement joins TRBV27 to TRBJ2-1; 8 positions agree with TRBD1. Germline lookup yields CDR1 MNHEY and CDR2 SMNVEV (reference sequence). The CDR3 is 14 amino acids. The junction had 1 base not matched to a gene; V was cut back by 3 bases and J by 3 bases. The CDR3 loop is CASSFGTGYNEQFF. For the CDR3, the DNA is TGTGCCAGCAGTTTCGGGACAGGCTACAATGAGCAGTTCTTC.

V gene TRBV7-2 combines with J gene TRBJ2-5; D not certain. The ends were cut back, 5 bases at V and 5 bases at J, with 18 bases in the middle. Per the germline V gene, CDR1 is SGHTA and CDR2 is FQGNSA. The CDR3 runs 15 residues. CDR3 amino acids: CASSTRTEAGETQYF. CDR3 coding DNA: TGTGCCAGCAGCACCCGGACCGAGGCCGGGGAGACCCAGTACTTC.

This chain links TRBV9 with TRBJ2-7; D not certain. This CDR3 has 15 amino acids. The ends were cut back, 4 bases at V and 3 bases at J, with 17 bases in the middle. CDR1 is SGDLS and CDR2 is YYNGEE in the germline V gene. The CDR3 DNA sequence: TGTGCCAGCAGCCCCCTGGGCGAGATCTTCTACGAGCAGTACTTC. Translating gives CASSPLGEIFYEQYF.

The chain carries TRBV5-1 and TRBJ1-4; D is unresolved. This CDR3 contains 17 residues. The V gene lost 4 bases and the J gene lost 0 bases, with 16 bases spanning the gap. Per germline, CDR1 SGHRS and CDR2 YFSETQ. CDR3 sequence (DNA): TGCGCCAGCAGCATACTACCGGCCTCATCAACTAATGAAAAACTGTTTTTT. Residues: CASSILPASSTNEKLFF.

The V gene is TRBV5-1, the J gene TRBJ2-2; TRBD1 aligns across 7 bases. CDR3 length: 18 amino acids. Germline V gene lookup returns CDR1 SGHRS and CDR2 YFSETQ. Trimming removed 0 bases from V and 7 bases from J; junction bases left unmatched: 15. The DNA for the CDR3 is TGCGCCAGCAGCTTGGCTTCCTGGGACAGCTATACGATCGGGGAGCTGTTTTTT. Encoded protein: CASSLASWDSYTIGELFF.

This chain joins TRBV5-1 and TRBJ1-1; no reliable D call. CDR1 and CDR2 (germline): SGHRS, YFSETQ. The CDR3 runs to 17 residues. The ends were cut back, 3 bases at V and 2 bases at J, with 20 bases in the middle. The CDR3 DNA reads as TGCGCCAGCAGCTATGCTTCAATAGATCCGGGCAACACTGAAGCTTTCTTT. Translated, it gives CASSYASIDPGNTEAFF.